Listed here are 30 T cell receptor beta chains from one sample, sequenced in a study of regulatory dendritic cells for organ transplantation. The assay was immunoSEQ multiplex PCR, and TCRdb's table has in-frame clones only and misses some. Of approximately 22,000 clones listed, 70% to 90% were seen once; the top ten hold 0.68%. No antigens are known for them. CFSE-labeled sorted T cells met regulatory or mature dendritic cells for around 5 days. Sequencing was done on a sample of naive CD4+ T cells from blood cultured with regulatory dendritic cells. The subset: CD45RA+ naive T cells. These receptors originate from a human donor in good health.

The J gene is TRBJ2-2, the V gene TRBV28; D unclear. The ends were cut back, 6 bases at V and 0 bases at J, with 11 bases in the middle. This CDR3 spans 15 amino acids. Germline CDR1 reads MDHEN; CDR2 reads SYDVKM. CDR3 coding DNA: TGTGCCAGCAGGCGCTACGGCGCGAACACCGGGGAGCTGTTTTTT. Its protein product is CASRRYGANTGELFF.

The gene calls are TRBV7-2 and TRBJ1-5; D uncertain. Germline V gives CDR1 SGHTA, CDR2 FQGNSA. The length of the CDR3 is 16 residues. V lost 1 base and J lost 0, with 10 bases in between. The CDR3 coding sequence is TGTGCCAGCAGCTTAGGTGCAGTTGGTAGCAATCAGCCCCAGCATTTT. It is translated as CASSLGAVGSNQPQHF.

The J gene is TRBJ1-1, the V gene TRBV18; D is possibly TRBD1 (5 bases). The CDR3 extends over 13 amino acids. V dropped 3 bases and J dropped 5 bases, with 10 bases sitting between them. Germline CDR1 reads KGHSH; CDR2 reads LQKENI. CDR3 nucleotide sequence: TGTGCCAGCTCACCGAGACAGAGGACTGAAGCTTTCTTT. Encoded protein: CASSPRQRTEAFF. The full variable domain, its missing parts supplied by reference TRBV18 and TRBJ1-1, is NAGVMQNPRHLVRRRGQEARLRCSPMKGHSHVYWYRQLPEEGLKFMVYLQKENIIDESGMPKERFSAEFPKEGPSILRIQQVVRGDSAAYFCASSPRQRTEAFFGQGTRLTVV.

This clone was recorded once. The CDR3 region has the DNA TGTGCCAGCAGCGTCGGGACAGGGGGATATGGCTACACCTTC. Translating gives CASSVGTGGYGYTF. This chain uses TRBV11-2 with TRBJ1-2; 11 bases are a match to TRBD1. J was trimmed by 5 bases and V by 5 bases; bases with no gene match: 4. Germline CDR1 and CDR2: SGHAT and FQNNGV. There are 14 residues in the CDR3.

This clone appeared a few times. V gene TRBV5-6 combines with J gene TRBJ1-2; tentative D call: TRBD1 (5 bases). The V and J ends lost 0 bases and 5 bases respectively, with 14 bases between them. This CDR3 has 15 residues. Looked up from germline, CDR1 is SGHDT and CDR2 is YYEEEE. The chain's CDR3 is CASSLEGPGRYGYTF. In DNA, the CDR3 is TGTGCCAGCAGCTTGGAGGGTCCAGGGCGGTATGGCTACACCTTC.

This chain joins TRBV7-2 and TRBJ2-7; D not certain. V lost 6 bases and J 3 bases, leaving 12 bases between the germline ends. CDR1 is SGHTA and CDR2 is FQGNSA in the germline V gene. This CDR3 has 13 amino acids. The CDR3 here is CASSLGRSYEQYF. The CDR3, as DNA: TGTGCCAGCAGTCTGGGTCGTAGCTACGAGCAGTACTTC.

The chain couples TRBV2 to TRBJ2-7; D unresolved. V lost 3 bases, J lost 2 bases, and 20 bases lay in between. The CDR3 is 17 amino acids. The germline gives CDR1 SNHLY, CDR2 FYNNEI. Written as DNA, the CDR3 is TGTGCCAGCAGTGAGGGCGTGTTGGTAGTCAACCCCTACGAGCAGTACTTC. Translating it yields CASSEGVLVVNPYEQYF.

The chain uses TRBV4-3 and TRBJ2-1, with D possibly being TRBD1 (5 bases). CDR1 is LGHNA and CDR2 is YSLEER in the germline V gene. CDR3 length equals 14 residues. The V end lost 1 base, the J end lost 4 bases, and 8 bases lay between the germline ends. CDR3 DNA sequence: TGCGCCAGCAGCCAAGTAGACAGATACAATGAGCAGTTCTTC. Protein product: CASSQVDRYNEQFF.

The gene calls are TRBV4-2 and TRBJ2-7; D call uncertain. Per the germline V gene, CDR1 is LGHNA and CDR2 is YNFKEQ. V was pared by 0 bases and J by 0 bases, with 12 bases between. The CDR3 is 16 amino acids. CDR3 in amino acids: CASSQELGGLSYEQYF. CDR3 in DNA: TGTGCCAGCAGCCAAGAGTTGGGCGGCCTCTCCTACGAGCAGTACTTC.

This sequence joins TRBV30 and TRBJ2-1, with 11 bases fitting TRBD2. V shed 6 bases, J shed 2 bases, and the junction held 6 bases outside the gene matches. The CDR3 contains 15 residues. Germline V CDR1 and CDR2: GTSNPN, SVGIG (reference sequence). In DNA form, the CDR3 reads TGTGCCTGTACCGGGACTAGCGGTACCTACAATGAGCAGTTCTTC. Translation: CACTGTSGTYNEQFF. The complete variable domain, with remaining parts taken from reference TRBV30 and TRBJ2-1, reads SQTIHQWPATLVQPVGSPLSLECTVEGTSNPNLYWYRQAAGRGLQLLFYSVGIGQISSEVPQNLSASRPQDRQFILSSKKLLLSDSGFYLCACTGTSGTYNEQFFGPGTRLTVL.

This clone occurred a few times. The J gene is TRBJ1-5, the V gene TRBV29-1; 7 bases are a match to TRBD1. CDR1 is SQVTM, CDR2 ANQGSEA, per germline. The CDR3 is made up of 14 amino acids. Trimming removed 6 bases from V and 4 bases from J; junction bases left unmatched: 9. CDR3 nucleotide sequence: TGCAGCGTACTGACAGGGACTGGGAATCAGCCCCAGCATTTT. It specifies CSVLTGTGNQPQHF.

The table lists this clone with a few counts. The chain couples TRBV2 to TRBJ1-2, with a possible D match to TRBD1 (5 bases). The ends were cut back, 2 bases at V and 2 bases at J, with 15 bases in the middle. CDR1 is SNHLY and CDR2 is FYNNEI in the germline V gene. The CDR3 extends over 16 amino acids. CDR3 nucleotides: TGTGCCAGCAGTGAAATGGGCGGGGCCGCAAACTATGGCTACACCTTC. Its translation is CASSEMGGAANYGYTF.

The chain uses TRBV20-1 and TRBJ2-3, with D maybe TRBD2 (5 bases). Germline CDR1 reads DFQATT; CDR2 reads SNEGSKA (reference sequence). The CDR3 spans 11 residues. Here the CDR3 reads CRPAGPDTQYF. In nucleotides, the CDR3 is TGCAGGCCCGCGGGTCCAGATACGCAGTATTTT.

The rearrangement uses TRBV29-1 and TRBJ2-3; 14 nucleotides align to TRBD2. CDR1 and CDR2 from the germline V gene are SQVTM and ANQGSEA. The trim removed 6 bases at V and 8 bases at J, leaving 7 bases unmatched. This CDR3 has 14 residues. CDR3 in amino acids: CSVATGTSGGTQYF. Written as DNA, the CDR3 is TGCAGCGTCGCGACCGGGACTAGCGGGGGTACGCAGTATTTT.

This rearrangement joins TRBV18 to TRBJ2-7; D gene unclear. The CDR3 length is 13 residues. The V gene lost 2 bases and the J gene lost 11 bases, with 16 bases spanning the gap. Germline V gene data show CDR1 as KGHSH and CDR2 as LQKENI. The CDR3, as DNA: TGTGCCAGCTCACCATATCCGGAATTCGACAAGTACTTC. It translates to CASSPYPEFDKYF.

V gene TRBV5-8 combines with J gene TRBJ1-5, with D unclear. CDR3 length: 14 amino acids. CDR1 is SGHTS and CDR2 is YDEGEE in the germline V gene. V dropped 1 base and J dropped 5 bases, with 10 bases sitting between them. The CDR3 is CASSLPFYYQPQHF. CDR3 nucleotides: TGTGCCAGCAGCTTGCCCTTTTATTATCAGCCCCAGCATTTT.

This chain links TRBV18 with TRBJ1-1; no reliable D call. The germline V and J ends were trimmed by 0 bases and 2 bases, with 13 bases remaining between them. Germline CDR1 and CDR2: KGHSH and LQKENI. The CDR3 has 16 residues. CDR3 protein: CASSPPGSGSNTEAFF. For the CDR3, the DNA is TGTGCCAGCTCACCACCGGGTTCTGGTAGTAACACTGAAGCTTTCTTT.

The J gene is TRBJ1-2, the V gene TRBV5-6; 8 nucleotides align to TRBD1. CDR3 length equals 13 residues. Trimming at V came to 0 bases and at J to 8 bases, leaving 3 bases not matched to a gene. CDR1 is SGHDT, CDR2 YYEEEE, per germline. The CDR3 DNA follows: TGTGCCAGCAGCTTGGTGGCAGGGGGCGGCTACACCTTC. It specifies CASSLVAGGGYTF.

The chain combines TRBV30 with TRBJ1-5; weak D call: TRBD1 (5 bases). This CDR3 comprises 14 residues. Trimming took off 1 base at V and 7 bases at J, with 14 bases between the two ends. In germline, CDR1 is GTSNPN, CDR2 SVGIG (reference sequence). CDR3 nucleotides: TGTGCCTGGAGTGGTGTTTCAGGGATCCAGCCCCAGCATTTT. Its protein is CAWSGVSGIQPQHF.

This sequence joins TRBV30 and TRBJ2-5, with 7 nucleotides matching TRBD1. V was clipped by 3 bases and J by 7 bases; unmatched bases: 8. Germline V gene lookup returns CDR1 GTSNPN and CDR2 SVGIG (reference sequence). This CDR3 spans 13 amino acids. Here the CDR3 DNA reads TGTGCCTGGAGGGGACAGATGTGGGGGACCCAGTACTTC. Its translation: CAWRGQMWGTQYF.

This clone was seen a few times. This chain connects TRBV28 to TRBJ1-2; D possibly corresponds to TRBD1 (6 bases). Trimming stripped 2 bases from V and 4 bases from J, with 8 bases between. Germline values: CDR1 MDHEN, CDR2 SYDVKM. The CDR3 runs to 13 residues. CDR3 DNA: TGTGCCAGCAGTTTAACCAGGGGCTATGGCTACACCTTC. Protein sequence: CASSLTRGYGYTF.

This chain uses TRBV4-1 with TRBJ2-1, with TRBD2 matching over 7 bases. The CDR3 consists of 14 residues. The V segment lost 4 bases and the J segment 8 bases; nucleotides outside the gene matches: 8. Looked up from germline, CDR1 is MGHRA and CDR2 is YSYEKL. The CDR3 loop reads CASSRRDYSHEQFF. The CDR3 region has the DNA TGCGCCAGCAGCCGACGGGACTATTCCCATGAGCAGTTCTTC.

The chain couples TRBV30 to TRBJ1-6, with unresolved D. The CDR3 covers 13 residues. The V gene lost 0 bases and the J gene lost 8 bases, with 8 bases spanning the gap. Germline V CDR1 and CDR2: GTSNPN, SVGIG (reference sequence). CDR3 in amino acids: CAWSVSLYSPLHF. The DNA for the CDR3 is TGTGCCTGGAGTGTAAGCCTATATTCACCCCTCCACTTT.

The chain links TRBV28 to TRBJ1-2, with D unresolved. Between the trimmed V and J ends, which lost 4 bases and 5 bases, there was a span of 14 bases. CDR3 length: 14 amino acids. Germline loops: CDR1 MDHEN, CDR2 SYDVKM. This CDR3 is CASSSAAPPYGYTF. Here the CDR3 DNA reads TGTGCCAGCAGTTCAGCGGCACCTCCTTATGGCTACACCTTC.

This chain connects TRBV18 to TRBJ2-7; 8 nucleotides agree with TRBD2. The CDR3 length is 13 residues. Trimming at V came to 6 bases and at J to 2 bases, leaving 3 bases not matched to a gene. From germline, CDR1 is KGHSH and CDR2 LQKENI. The chain's CDR3 is CASSEGLAYEQYF. CDR3 sequence (DNA): TGTGCCAGCTCCGAGGGACTAGCCTACGAGCAGTACTTC.

With regard to this clone: An end of the junction does not agree with germline; a read error may underlie this. Other DNA sequences in the same sample also yield this CDR3. The chain employs TRBV7-3 and TRBJ2-1; 10 bases are shared with TRBD2. Germline CDR1 SGHTA, CDR2 FQGTGA. The CDR3 spans 15 residues. DNA of the CDR3: TGTGCCAGCAGCTTAAAACTAGCGGGATTCAATGAACAGTTCTTC. Amino acid sequence: CASSLKLAGFNEQFF.

The chain combines TRBV5-6 with TRBJ1-5; 8 bases match TRBD1. The J segment lost 5 bases and the V segment lost 0 bases, leaving 4 bases of the junction unmatched. CDR3 length: 15 amino acids. Germline V gives CDR1 SGHDT, CDR2 YYEEEE. CDR3 in amino acids: CASSLGDRTYQPQHF. The CDR3 DNA reads as TGTGCCAGCAGCTTGGGGGACAGGACCTATCAGCCCCAGCATTTT.

V and J are TRBV6-5 and TRBJ2-7, with TRBD1 identical over 8 bases. Trimming at V came to 6 bases and at J to 3 bases, leaving 7 bases not matched to a gene. The germline V gene has CDR1 MNHEY and CDR2 SVGAGI. This CDR3 is built from 14 residues. The CDR3 nucleotides are TGTGCCAGCAGGACAGGACAGGGACTCTACGAGCAGTACTTC. This codes for CASRTGQGLYEQYF.

The chain employs TRBV5-1 and TRBJ1-4, with TRBD1 as a possible D gene (6 bases). The germline V gene encodes CDR1 SGHRS and CDR2 YFSETQ. With 4 bases removed from V and 2 bases from J, the gap between germline ends came to 9 bases. This CDR3 spans 14 amino acids. The CDR3: CASSRGPTNEKLFF. As DNA, the CDR3 is TGCGCCAGCAGCCGGGGGCCGACTAATGAAAAACTGTTTTTT.

The J gene is TRBJ2-3, the V gene TRBV28; possible D gene TRBD2, 5 bases. Trimming removed 5 bases from V and 3 bases from J, with 15 bases in between. Germline V gene lookup returns CDR1 MDHEN and CDR2 SYDVKM. The CDR3 is made up of 15 amino acids. CDR3 amino acids: CASSGRHRGTDTQYF. The CDR3 DNA is TGTGCCAGCAGTGGAAGACACAGAGGGACAGATACGCAGTATTTT.